These 5 T cell receptor beta chains were sequenced from one sample in a study of T cell clonality in common variable immunodeficiency. These TCRs' antigens remain unknown. Study findings and constraints: In common variable immunodeficiency, TCR beta chains reportedly carried fewer deletions and N-nucleotide insertions.

TCRdb keeps only in-frame clones here, not all; method: immunoSEQ multiplex PCR. Sampling found 20,000 to 25,000 clones, none seen once. Sequencing was carried out using peripheral blood mononuclear cells. The receptors were sampled from a human donor with common variable immunodeficiency.

This clone came up many times. The read terminates 3 residues ahead of where the CDR3 ends, so the germline J gene completes it. The V and J genes are TRBV6-2 or TRBV6-3 and TRBJ1-5, with TRBD1 matching 11 bases. Germline-derived CDR1 and CDR2 are MNHEY and SVGEGT. After removal of 5 bases from V and 3 bases from J, the junction contained 6 bases not matched to a gene. This CDR3 spans 16 amino acids. CDR3 in amino acids: CASSTRDRGDNQPQHF. CDR3 bases read: TGTGCCAGCAGTACACGGGACAGGGGGGACAATCAGCCC.

This clone was found many times. Read sequence stops 3 residues before the CDR3 end, and the germline J gene provides the missing end. This chain uses TRBV18 with TRBJ2-3, with a weak D call TRBD2 (6 bases). CDR1 is KGHSH and CDR2 is LQKENI in the germline V gene. The V gene lost 2 bases and the J gene lost 2 bases, with 14 bases spanning the gap. The CDR3 has 16 amino acids. The part of the CDR3 DNA that was read is TGTGCCAGCTCACCAATTGGGGGGAAATACACAGATACG. It translates to CASSPIGGKYTDT. The full CDR3 sequence reads CASSPIGGKYTDTQYF.

About this clone: The read gets to within 3 residues of the CDR3 end, and the germline J gene fills in the rest. The chain employs TRBV18 and TRBJ1-4, with 8 bases lining up with TRBD1. Unmatched junction bases numbered 8, after V lost 2 bases and J lost 6 bases. Germline V gives CDR1 KGHSH, CDR2 LQKENI. This CDR3 has 16 residues. The CDR3: CASSPARQGPHEKLFF. CDR3 DNA, as far as it was read: TGTGCCAGCTCACCAGCGAGACAGGGGCCCCATGAAAAA.

This clone was found many times. Read data end 3 residues before the CDR3 end; the end is taken from the germline J gene. The chain combines TRBV7-6 with TRBJ2-1, with 8 positions matching TRBD2. This CDR3 contains 15 residues. Per germline, CDR1 SGHVS and CDR2 FNYEAQ. V dropped 6 bases and J dropped 4; count of bases not matched to a gene: 8. The sequenced CDR3 bases are TGTGCCAGCAGTAACCAAGCGGGGGAATACAATGAG. Protein: CASSNQAGEYNE. The entire CDR3 sequence reads CASSNQAGEYNEQFF.

This clone was counted ten times or more. The read comes to an end 3 residues before the CDR3 does, leaving the germline J gene to fill in the end. This rearrangement joins TRBV2 to TRBJ2-3; TRBD2 agrees at 12 bases. Looked up from germline, CDR1 is SNHLY and CDR2 is FYNNEI. J was trimmed by 6 bases and V by 0 bases; bases with no gene match: 4. The CDR3 spans 16 residues. CDR3 DNA (partial): TGTGCCAGCAGTGAAGCAGGGGGGACTAGCGGGGATACG. Its protein is CASSEAGGTSGDT. The CDR3 in full is CASSEAGGTSGDTQYF. The whole variable domain, filled in from reference TRBV2 and TRBJ2-3, reads EPEVTQTPSHQVTQMGQEVILRCVPISNHLYFYWYRQILGQKVEFLVSFYNNEISEKSEIFDDQFSVERPDGSNFTLKIRSTKLEDSAMYFCASSEAGGTSGDTQYFGPGTRLTVL.